The clone carrying this T cell receptor beta chain has a count of ten or more. Its antigen is as yet unknown. Germline trimming cut 2 bases from V and 6 bases from J; bases unmatched to any gene: 10. This CDR3 has 17 residues. Germline V gene data show CDR1 as SGHDT and CDR2 as YYEEEE. The sample is drawn from a study of T cells after yellow fever vaccination. Each CDR3 protein is one row after TCRdb ran MiXCR on the 5' RACE reads. This table holds around 100,000 distinct CDR3 sequences, roughly 8.9% found once. Overall study results and limits: A minor fraction of clonotypes spanned both CD4 and CD8 compartments.

The chain links TRBV5-6 to TRBJ1-4; 10 bases match TRBD1. The receptor's source is a man aged 25 to 40 who received the YFV17D yellow fever vaccine. The sample here was CD8+ T cells sorted from PBMCs, taken 45 days after the yellow fever booster vaccination. Here the CDR3 DNA reads TGTGCCAGCAGCTTCGAACTGTCCGGGACAGGGGATGAAAAACTGTTTTTT. Protein: CASSFELSGTGDEKLFF. Full variable domain (rest looked up from reference TRBV5-6 and TRBJ1-4): DAGVTQSPTHLIKTRGQQVTLRCSPKSGHDTVSWYQQALGQGPQFIFQYYEEEERQRGNFPDRFSGHQFPNYSSELNVNALLLGDSALYLCASSFELSGTGDEKLFFGSGTQLSVL.